These 9 T cell receptor beta chains originate from one sample sequenced in a study of identical twins. TCRdb called the 5' RACE reads again in MiXCR, with one record for every CDR3 protein. The sample holds about 890,000 distinct CDR3 sequences, 12% seen once. The same sample was also studied in work on yellow fever vaccine responses in identical twins.

Sequenced material: PBMCs. The receptors come from a woman in her late teens or twenties in good health.

This clonotype appeared a few times. This chain uses TRBV3-1 with TRBJ2-7; perhaps TRBD1 as D (5 bases). The V and J ends lost 0 bases and 5 bases respectively, with 20 bases between them. This CDR3 has 17 amino acids. The germline V gene has CDR1 LGHDT and CDR2 YNNKEL (reference sequence). In DNA form, the CDR3 reads TGTGCCAGCAGCCAAGATTGGGCAGGGTTAGTTCGCGACGAGCAGTACTTC. It specifies CASSQDWAGLVRDEQYF.

The CDR3, as DNA: TGTGCCAGCAGCTTAATGGGACAGGGGGCTTTCGAGCAGTACTTC. It yields the protein CASSLMGQGAFEQYF. The chain links TRBV7-9 to TRBJ2-7; TRBD1 matches at 12 bases. The germline V gene has CDR1 SEHNR and CDR2 FQNEAQ (reference sequence). The CDR3 covers 15 residues. V trimming: 2 bases; J trimming: 6 bases; junction bases outside the gene matches: 5.

The count of this clonotype is one. The chain carries TRBV2 and TRBJ1-1; D not certain. The CDR3 loop spans 15 amino acids. V dropped 0 bases and J dropped 3 bases, with 11 bases sitting between them. CDR1 and CDR2 from the germline V gene are SNHLY and FYNNEI. The CDR3 nucleotides read TGTGCCAGCAGTGAAGCCTCAGTTGGGGACACTGAAGCTTTCTTT. Amino acid sequence: CASSEASVGDTEAFF.

This clonotype was observed a few times. The chain uses TRBV27 and TRBJ1-5, with 8 bases that match TRBD1. V gave up 4 bases and J gave up 7 bases; unmatched junction bases: 6. Germline V lookup: CDR1 MNHEY, CDR2 SMNVEV (reference sequence). The CDR3 loop spans 14 amino acids. CDR3 DNA: TGTGCCAGCAGTTCCAGGGGGCAACAGCAGCCCCAGCATTTT. This gives the protein CASSSRGQQQPQHF.

Ten or more counts support this clonotype. The V and J genes are TRBV6-6 and TRBJ1-5, with D uncertain. CDR1 MNHNY and CDR2 SVGAGI come from the germline V gene (reference sequence). The CDR3 contains 14 residues. The ends were cut back, 2 bases at V and 3 bases at J, with 8 bases in the middle. The CDR3 sequence is CASSYNSDNQPQHF. As DNA, the CDR3 is TGTGCCAGCAGTTACAATTCCGACAATCAGCCCCAGCATTTT.

In this sample, this clonotype turned up many times. The rearrangement links TRBV5-6 to TRBJ1-4; perhaps TRBD1 as D (6 bases). Germline-derived CDR1 and CDR2 are SGHDT and YYEEEE. The CDR3 has 14 residues. V lost 1 base and J lost 3, with 7 bases in between. The CDR3 DNA sequence: TGTGCCAGCAGCTTGTGGGGGCCTAATGAAAAACTGTTTTTT. Encoded protein: CASSLWGPNEKLFF.

This clonotype showed up just a few times. The V and J genes are TRBV15 and TRBJ2-1; D is possibly TRBD1 (6 bases). Germline-derived CDR1 and CDR2 are LNHNV and YYDKDF (reference sequence). The CDR3 length is 16 residues. V dropped 3 bases and J dropped 3 bases, with 15 bases sitting between them. The CDR3 sequence: CATSSGGQGFYNEQFF. For the CDR3, the DNA is TGTGCCACCAGCAGTGGGGGACAAGGGTTCTACAATGAGCAGTTCTTC.

This clonotype was observed a handful of times. The chain joins TRBV6-2 or TRBV6-3 to TRBJ2-7, with D possibly being TRBD1 (6 bases). Trimming cost V 5 bases and J 2 bases, with 10 bases left between them. Germline V lookup: CDR1 MNHEY, CDR2 SVGEGT. The CDR3 consists of 13 residues. CDR3 in amino acids: CASSKTGAYEQYV. For the CDR3, the DNA is TGTGCCAGCAGTAAGACAGGCGCCTACGAGCAGTACGTC.

This clonotype was observed a few times. The chain is built from TRBV13 and TRBJ2-1, with D maybe TRBD1 (5 bases). The CDR3 consists of 14 residues. CDR1 and CDR2 (germline): PRHDT, FYEKMQ (reference sequence). V lost 7 bases, J lost 0 bases, and 10 bases lay in between. The CDR3 reads CASTRAGSYNEQFF. The DNA for the CDR3 is TGTGCCAGCACCAGGGCTGGCTCCTACAATGAGCAGTTCTTC.